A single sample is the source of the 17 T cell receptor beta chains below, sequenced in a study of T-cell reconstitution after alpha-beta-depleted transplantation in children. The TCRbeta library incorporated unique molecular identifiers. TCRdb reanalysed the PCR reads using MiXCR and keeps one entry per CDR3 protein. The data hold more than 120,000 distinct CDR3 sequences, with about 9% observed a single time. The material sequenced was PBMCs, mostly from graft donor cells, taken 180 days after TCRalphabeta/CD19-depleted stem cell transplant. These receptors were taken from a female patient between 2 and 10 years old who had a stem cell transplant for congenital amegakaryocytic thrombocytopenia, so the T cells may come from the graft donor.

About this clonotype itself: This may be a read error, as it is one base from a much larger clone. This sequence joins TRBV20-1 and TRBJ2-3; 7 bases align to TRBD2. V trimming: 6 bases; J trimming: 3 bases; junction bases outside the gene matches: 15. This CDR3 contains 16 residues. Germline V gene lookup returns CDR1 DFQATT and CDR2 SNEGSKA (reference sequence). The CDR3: CSALKSTSVTTDTQYF. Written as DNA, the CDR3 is TGCAGTGCCCTAAAATCCACTAGCGTGACAACAGATACGCAGTATTTT.

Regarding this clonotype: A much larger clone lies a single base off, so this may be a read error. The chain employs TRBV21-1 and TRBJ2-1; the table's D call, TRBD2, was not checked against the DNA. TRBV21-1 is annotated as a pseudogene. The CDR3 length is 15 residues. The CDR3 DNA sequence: TGTGTCAGCAGCAAGGGACTAGCGGGTGACAATGAGCAGTTCTTC. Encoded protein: CVSSKGLAGDNEQFF.

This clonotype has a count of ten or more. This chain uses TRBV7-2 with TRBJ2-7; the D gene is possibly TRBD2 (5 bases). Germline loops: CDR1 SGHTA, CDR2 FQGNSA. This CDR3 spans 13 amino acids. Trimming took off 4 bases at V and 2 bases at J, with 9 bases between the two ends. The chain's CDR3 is CASSSTITYEQYF. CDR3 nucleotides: TGTGCCAGCAGCTCGACTATCACCTACGAGCAGTACTTC.

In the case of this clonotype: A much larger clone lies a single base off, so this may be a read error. The CDR3 spells CASSQDSGHLTSPLHF. The CDR3 DNA follows: TGTGCCAGCAGCCAAGATTCTGGACACCTAACTTCACCCCTCCACTTT. The V and J genes are TRBV3-1 and TRBJ1-6; the D gene is possibly TRBD1 (5 bases). The CDR3 has 16 amino acids. The V end was cut by 0 bases, the J end by 9 bases, with 15 bases between. Germline lookup yields CDR1 LGHDT and CDR2 YNNKEL (reference sequence).

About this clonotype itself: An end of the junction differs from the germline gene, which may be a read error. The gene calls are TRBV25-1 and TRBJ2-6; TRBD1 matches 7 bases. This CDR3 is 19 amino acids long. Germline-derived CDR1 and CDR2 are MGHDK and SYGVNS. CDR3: CASSENRGTRTSGANGLTF. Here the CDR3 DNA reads TGTGCCAGCAGTGAGAACAGGGGCACAAGGACCTCTGGGGCCAACGGCCTGACTTTC.

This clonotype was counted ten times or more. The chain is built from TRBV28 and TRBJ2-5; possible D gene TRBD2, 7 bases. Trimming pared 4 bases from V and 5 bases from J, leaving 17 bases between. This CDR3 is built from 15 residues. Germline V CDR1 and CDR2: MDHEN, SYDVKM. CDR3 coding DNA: TGTGCCAGCAGTTGGCCCCGGGGGGCGTGGGAGACCCAGTACTTC. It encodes CASSWPRGAWETQYF.

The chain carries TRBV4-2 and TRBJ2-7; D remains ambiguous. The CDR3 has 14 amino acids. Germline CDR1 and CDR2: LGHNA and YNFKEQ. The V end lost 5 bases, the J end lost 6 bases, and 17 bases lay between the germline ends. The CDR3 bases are TGTGCCAGCAGCGCCGGGCCACTCTGCTGCGAGCAGTACTTC. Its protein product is CASSAGPLCCEQYF.

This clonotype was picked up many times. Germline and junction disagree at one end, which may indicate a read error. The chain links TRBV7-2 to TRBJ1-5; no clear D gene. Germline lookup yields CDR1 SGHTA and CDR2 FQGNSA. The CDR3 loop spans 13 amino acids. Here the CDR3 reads CASSLSLNQTQHF. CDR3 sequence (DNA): TGTGCCAGCAGCCTATCACTTAATCAGACCCAGCATTTT.

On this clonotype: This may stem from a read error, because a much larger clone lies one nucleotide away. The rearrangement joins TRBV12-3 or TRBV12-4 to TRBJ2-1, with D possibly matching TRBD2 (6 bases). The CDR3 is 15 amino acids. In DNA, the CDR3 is TGTGCCAGCAGTTTAGTAGCGGACTCCTACACTGAGCAGTTCTTC. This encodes CASSLVADSYTEQFF.

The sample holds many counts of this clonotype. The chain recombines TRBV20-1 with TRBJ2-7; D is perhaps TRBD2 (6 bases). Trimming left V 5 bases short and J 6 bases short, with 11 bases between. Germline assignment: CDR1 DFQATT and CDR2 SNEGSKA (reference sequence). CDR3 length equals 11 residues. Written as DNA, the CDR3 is TGCAGTGCTTGGTTGGGAGGCGAGCAGTACTTC. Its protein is CSAWLGGEQYF.

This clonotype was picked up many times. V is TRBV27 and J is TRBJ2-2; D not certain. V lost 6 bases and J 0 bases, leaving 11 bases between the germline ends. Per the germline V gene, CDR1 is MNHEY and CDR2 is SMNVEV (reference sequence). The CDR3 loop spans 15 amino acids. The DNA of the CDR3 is TGTGCCAGCAGCCCTCCGCGGTCGAACACCGGGGAGCTGTTTTTT. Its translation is CASSPPRSNTGELFF.

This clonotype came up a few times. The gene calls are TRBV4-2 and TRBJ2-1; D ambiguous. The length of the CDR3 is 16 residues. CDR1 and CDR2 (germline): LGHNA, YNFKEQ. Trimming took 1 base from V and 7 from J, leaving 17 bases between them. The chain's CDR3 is CASSQAFDTARNEQFF. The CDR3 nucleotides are TGTGCCAGCAGCCAAGCTTTCGATACCGCGCGGAATGAGCAGTTCTTC.

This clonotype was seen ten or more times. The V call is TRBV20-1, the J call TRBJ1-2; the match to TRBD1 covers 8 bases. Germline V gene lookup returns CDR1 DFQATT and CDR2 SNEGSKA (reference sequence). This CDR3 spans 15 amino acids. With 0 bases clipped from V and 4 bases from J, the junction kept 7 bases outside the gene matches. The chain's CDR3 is CSARDGDRGGYGYTF. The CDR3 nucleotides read TGCAGTGCTAGAGACGGAGACAGGGGAGGCTATGGCTACACCTTC.

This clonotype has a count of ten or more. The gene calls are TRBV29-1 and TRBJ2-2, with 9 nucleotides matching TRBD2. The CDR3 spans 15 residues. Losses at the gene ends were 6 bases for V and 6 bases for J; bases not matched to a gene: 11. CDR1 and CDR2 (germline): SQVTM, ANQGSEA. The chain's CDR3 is CSVDAGGRSSGELFF. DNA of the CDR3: TGCAGCGTAGACGCGGGAGGGAGGTCCTCCGGGGAGCTGTTTTTT.

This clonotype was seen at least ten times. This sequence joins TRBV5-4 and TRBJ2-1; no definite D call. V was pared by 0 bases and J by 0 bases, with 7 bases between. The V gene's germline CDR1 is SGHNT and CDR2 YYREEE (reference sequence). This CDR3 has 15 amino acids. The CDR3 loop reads CASSLVGGSYNEQFF. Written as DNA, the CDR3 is TGTGCCAGCAGCTTGGTAGGCGGCTCCTACAATGAGCAGTTCTTC.

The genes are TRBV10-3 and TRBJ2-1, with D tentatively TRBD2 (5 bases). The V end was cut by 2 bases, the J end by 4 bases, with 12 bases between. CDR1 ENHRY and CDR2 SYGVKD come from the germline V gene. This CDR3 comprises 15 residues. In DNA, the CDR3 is TGTGCCATCAGTGAGCTAGCATCGGGTTACAATGAGCAGTTCTTC. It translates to CAISELASGYNEQFF.

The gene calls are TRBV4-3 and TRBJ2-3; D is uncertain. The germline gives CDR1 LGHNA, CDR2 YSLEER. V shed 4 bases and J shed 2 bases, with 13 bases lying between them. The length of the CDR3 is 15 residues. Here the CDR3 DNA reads TGCGCCAGCAGCCGAACATGGCACAACACAGATACGCAGTATTTT. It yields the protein CASSRTWHNTDTQYF.